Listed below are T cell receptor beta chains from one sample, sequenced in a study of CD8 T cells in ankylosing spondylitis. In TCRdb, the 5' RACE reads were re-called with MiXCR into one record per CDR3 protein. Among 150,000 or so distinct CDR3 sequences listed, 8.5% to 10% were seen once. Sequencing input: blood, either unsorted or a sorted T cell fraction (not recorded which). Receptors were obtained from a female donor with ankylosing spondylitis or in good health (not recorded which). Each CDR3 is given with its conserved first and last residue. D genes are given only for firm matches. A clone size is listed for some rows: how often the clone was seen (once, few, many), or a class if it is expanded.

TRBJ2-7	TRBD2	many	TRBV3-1	CASSPRLAGVYEQYF	TGTGCCAGCAGCCCAAGACTAGCGGGAGTGTACGAGCAGTACTTC
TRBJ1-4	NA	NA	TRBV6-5	CASSYYGRSRDEKLFF	TGTGCCAGCAGTTACTATGGTCGAAGCAGGGATGAAAAACTGTTTTTT
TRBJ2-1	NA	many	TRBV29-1	CSVEWGNEQFF	TGCAGCGTTGAATGGGGCAATGAGCAGTTCTTC
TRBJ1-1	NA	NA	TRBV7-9	CASSPPGHGVNTEAFF	TGTGCCAGCAGCCCCCCGGGACACGGGGTGAACACTGAAGCTTTCTTT
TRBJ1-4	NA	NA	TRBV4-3	CASSRETGLNEKLFF	TGCGCCAGCAGCCGAGAGACAGGCCTTAATGAAAAACTGTTTTTT
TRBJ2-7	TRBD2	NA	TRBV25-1	CASSELAEYEQYF	TGTGCCAGCAGTGAGCTAGCGGAATACGAGCAGTACTTC
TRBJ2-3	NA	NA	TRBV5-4	CASTPGLAGDTQYF	TGTGCCAGCACCCCCGGCCTCGCGGGAGATACGCAGTATTTT
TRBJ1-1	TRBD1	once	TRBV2	CASSGYRGSSTEAFF	TGTGCCAGCAGTGGCTACAGGGGGAGTAGTACTGAAGCTTTCTTT
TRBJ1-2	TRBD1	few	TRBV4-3	CASSQHPGQYGYTF	TGCGCCAGCAGCCAACACCCGGGACAGTATGGCTACACCTTC
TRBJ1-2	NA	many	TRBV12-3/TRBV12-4	CASSLAGADGYTF	TGTGCCAGCAGTTTAGCGGGGGCGGATGGCTACACCTTC
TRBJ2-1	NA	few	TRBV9	CASSPGTLSYNEQFF	TGTGCCAGCAGCCCGGGGACCCTCTCCTACAATGAGCAGTTCTTC
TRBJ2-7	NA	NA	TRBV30	CAWSAPVTETYEQYF	TGTGCCTGGAGTGCGCCAGTTACAGAGACCTACGAGCAGTACTTC
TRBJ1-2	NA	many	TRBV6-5	CASSPDKAGGYTF	TGTGCCAGCAGTCCCGACAAGGCTGGTGGCTACACCTTC
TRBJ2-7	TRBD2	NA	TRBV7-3	CASSLKGGGEQYF	TGTGCCAGCAGCTTAAAAGGCGGGGGGGAGCAGTACTTC
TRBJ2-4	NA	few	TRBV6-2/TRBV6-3	CASSYSRPGADIQYF	TGTGCCAGCAGTTACTCGAGACCCGGGGCGGACATTCAGTACTTC
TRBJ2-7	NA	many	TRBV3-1	CASSRGGLGAYEQYF	TGTGCCAGCAGCCGGGGGGGGCTAGGTGCCTACGAGCAGTACTTC
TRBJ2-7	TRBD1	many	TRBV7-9	CASSPRDSLYEQYF	TGTGCCAGCAGCCCCCGGGACAGCCTCTACGAGCAGTACTTC
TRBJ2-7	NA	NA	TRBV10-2	CASNEHGPYEQYF	TGCGCCAGCAATGAACACGGACCCTACGAGCAGTACTTC
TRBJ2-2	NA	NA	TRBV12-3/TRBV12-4	CASTPEGAITGELFF	TGTGCCAGCACCCCGGAGGGGGCGATCACCGGGGAGCTGTTTTTT
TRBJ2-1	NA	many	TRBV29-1	CSVEGLYNSYNEQFF	TGCAGCGTTGAGGGGTTGTACAACTCCTACAATGAGCAGTTCTTC
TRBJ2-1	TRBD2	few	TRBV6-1	CASRPSGSTYNEQFF	TGTGCCAGCAGGCCTAGCGGATCAACCTACAATGAGCAGTTCTTC
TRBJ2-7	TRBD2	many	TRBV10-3	CAISAPREGSYEQYF	TGTGCCATCAGTGCCCCCCGGGAGGGGAGCTACGAGCAGTACTTC
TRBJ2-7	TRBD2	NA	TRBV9	CASSQTSGRQYF	TGTGCCAGCAGCCAGACTAGCGGCCGTCAGTACTTC
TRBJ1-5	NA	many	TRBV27	CASRWAQNSNQPQHF	TGTGCCAGCAGATGGGCCCAGAATAGCAATCAGCCCCAGCATTTT
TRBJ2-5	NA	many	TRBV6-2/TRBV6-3	CASSYGVRETQYF	TGTGCCAGCAGTTACGGGGTGAGAGAGACCCAGTACTTC
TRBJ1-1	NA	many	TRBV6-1	CASSTGPKPFMNTEAFF	TGTGCCAGCAGCACCGGGCCAAAGCCCTTCATGAACACTGAAGCTTTCTTT
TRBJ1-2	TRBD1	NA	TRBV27	CASSRQTGGYGYTF	TGTGCCAGCAGCCGACAAACAGGGGGCTATGGCTACACCTTC
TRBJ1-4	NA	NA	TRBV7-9	CASSLAPELANEKLFF	TGTGCCAGCAGCTTAGCTCCGGAGCTAGCTAATGAAAAACTGTTTTTT
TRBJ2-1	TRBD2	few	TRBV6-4	CASSPGLAGGPSEQFF	TGTGCCAGCAGTCCGGGACTAGCGGGAGGGCCGTCTGAGCAGTTCTTC
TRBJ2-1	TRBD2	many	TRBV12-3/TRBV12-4	CASSSASGSNEQFF	TGTGCCAGCAGTTCCGCTAGCGGGAGCAATGAGCAGTTCTTC
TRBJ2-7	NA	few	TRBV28	CASSFPGNEQYF	TGTGCCAGCAGTTTCCCAGGGAACGAGCAGTACTTC
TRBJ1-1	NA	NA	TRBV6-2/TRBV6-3	CASCRPGIAEAFF	TGTGCCAGTTGTAGACCGGGCATCGCTGAAGCTTTCTTT
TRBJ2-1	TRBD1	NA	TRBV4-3	CASSQGQYPNEQFF	TGCGCCAGCAGCCAGGGACAGTATCCGAATGAGCAGTTCTTC
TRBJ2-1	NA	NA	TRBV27	CASSYGPGNEQFF	TGTGCCAGCAGTTACGGGCCGGGTAATGAGCAGTTCTTC
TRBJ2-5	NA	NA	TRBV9	CASSPGPPQETQYF	TGTGCCAGCAGCCCTGGCCCGCCTCAAGAGACCCAGTACTTC
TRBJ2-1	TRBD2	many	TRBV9	CASSVVAGDDEQFF	TGTGCCAGCAGCGTAGTGGCGGGAGATGATGAGCAGTTCTTC
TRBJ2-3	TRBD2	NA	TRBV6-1	CASNTLAGGSDTQYF	TGTGCCAGCAACACCCTAGCGGGAGGGTCCGATACGCAGTATTTT
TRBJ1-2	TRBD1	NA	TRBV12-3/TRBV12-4	CASSPSTGGVGGYTF	TGTGCCAGCAGTCCTTCCACAGGGGGCGTAGGAGGCTACACCTTC
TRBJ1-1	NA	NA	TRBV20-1	CSTGDAFF	TGCAGCACCGGGGACGCTTTCTTT
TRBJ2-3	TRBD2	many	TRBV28	CASSPTSASGPDTQYF	TGTGCCAGCAGCCCTACTAGCGCCTCAGGCCCAGATACGCAGTATTTT
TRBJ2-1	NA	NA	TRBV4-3	CASSQDGEGPAEQFF	TGCGCCAGCAGCCAAGATGGAGAGGGGCCCGCTGAGCAGTTCTTC
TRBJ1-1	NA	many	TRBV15	CATSRFTGLVDTEAFF	TGTGCCACCAGCAGATTTACAGGGCTGGTGGACACTGAAGCTTTCTTT
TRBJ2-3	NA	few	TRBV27	CASSAFAETTDTQYF	TGTGCCAGCAGTGCCTTTGCAGAAACCACAGATACGCAGTATTTT
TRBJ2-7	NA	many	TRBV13	CASSLGGSSYEQYF	TGTGCCAGCAGCTTAGGCGGGAGTTCCTACGAGCAGTACTTC
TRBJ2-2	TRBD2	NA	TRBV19	CASRPLAGVHANTGELFF	TGTGCCAGTAGACCACTAGCGGGAGTGCACGCGAACACCGGGGAGCTGTTTTTT
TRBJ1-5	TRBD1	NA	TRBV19	CASSIYEGGRDQPQHF	TGTGCCAGTAGTATTTATGAAGGGGGCCGGGATCAGCCCCAGCATTTT
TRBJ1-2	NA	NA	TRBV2	CASTLGGAYGYTF	TGTGCCAGCACTCTGGGAGGGGCCTATGGCTACACCTTC
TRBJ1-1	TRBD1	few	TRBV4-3	CASSQDGTAGAFF	TGCGCCAGCAGCCAAGACGGGACAGCCGGAGCTTTCTTT
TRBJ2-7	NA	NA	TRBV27	CASKTSYEQYF	TGTGCCAGCAAGACTTCCTACGAGCAGTACTTC
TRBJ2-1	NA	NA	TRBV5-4	CASSFSLNEQFF	TGTGCCAGCAGCTTCAGTCTTAATGAGCAGTTCTTC
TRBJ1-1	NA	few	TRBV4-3	CASSQEWGTEAFF	TGCGCCAGCAGCCAAGAGTGGGGGACTGAAGCTTTCTTT